A single TCR beta chain is shown here with its context. Source study methods: Amplification of reference gene primers provided the estimated nucleated cell counts. TCRdb keeps only in-frame clones here, not all; method: immunoSEQ multiplex PCR. D and trimming come from the DNA, and the V and J calls and clone size come from that table. The sample holds some 120,000 clones, about 86% seen once. Germline CDR1 reads SGHDT; CDR2 reads YYEEEE. The CDR3 consists of 17 residues. With V trimmed by 1 base and J by 2 bases, 5 bases remained unmatched. These data belong to a study of blood T cell repertoires in COVID-19. Overall study context: Whether acute or convalescent, the COVID-19 samples came from the United States, Italy and Spain.

This TCR derives from an elderly man with active or convalescent COVID-19. The J gene is TRBJ2-4, the V gene TRBV5-6, with 11 bases aligning to TRBD2. Sequencing input: peripheral blood. CDR3 sequence: CASSLFLAGGTKNIQYF. The DNA of the CDR3 is TGTGCCAGCAGCTTGTTTCTAGCGGGGGGAACCAAAAACATTCAGTACTTC. Looking up the rest from reference TRBV5-6 and TRBJ2-4 gives the full variable domain: DAGVTQSPTHLIKTRGQQVTLRCSPKSGHDTVSWYQQALGQGPQFIFQYYEEEERQRGNFPDRFSGHQFPNYSSELNVNALLLGDSALYLCASSLFLAGGTKNIQYFGAGTRLSVL.